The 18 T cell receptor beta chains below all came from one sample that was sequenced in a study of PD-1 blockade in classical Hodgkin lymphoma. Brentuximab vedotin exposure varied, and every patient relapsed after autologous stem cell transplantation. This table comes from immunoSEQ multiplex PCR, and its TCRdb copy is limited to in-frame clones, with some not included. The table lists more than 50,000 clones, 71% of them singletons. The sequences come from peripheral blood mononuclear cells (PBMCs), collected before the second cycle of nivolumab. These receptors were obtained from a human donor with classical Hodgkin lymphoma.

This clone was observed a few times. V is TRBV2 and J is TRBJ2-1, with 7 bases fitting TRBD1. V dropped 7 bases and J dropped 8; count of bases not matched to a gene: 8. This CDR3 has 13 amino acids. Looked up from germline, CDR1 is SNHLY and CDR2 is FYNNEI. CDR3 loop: CASNLGQADEQFF. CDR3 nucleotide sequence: TGTGCCAGCAACCTTGGACAGGCCGATGAGCAGTTCTTC. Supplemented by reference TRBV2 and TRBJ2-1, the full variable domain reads EPEVTQTPSHQVTQMGQEVILRCVPISNHLYFYWYRQILGQKVEFLVSFYNNEISEKSEIFDDQFSVERPDGSNFTLKIRSTKLEDSAMYFCASNLGQADEQFFGPGTRLTVL.

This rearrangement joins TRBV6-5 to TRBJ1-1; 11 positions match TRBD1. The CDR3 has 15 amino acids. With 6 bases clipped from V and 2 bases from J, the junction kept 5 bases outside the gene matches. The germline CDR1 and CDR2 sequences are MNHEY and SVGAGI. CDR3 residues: CASRTGQGANTEAFF. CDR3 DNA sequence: TGTGCCAGCAGGACAGGACAGGGGGCAAACACTGAAGCTTTCTTT.

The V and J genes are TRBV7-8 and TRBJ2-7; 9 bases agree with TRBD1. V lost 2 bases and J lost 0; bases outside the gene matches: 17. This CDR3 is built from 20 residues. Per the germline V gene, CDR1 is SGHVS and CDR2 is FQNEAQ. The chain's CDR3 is CASSLFPRDRAKTSSYEQYF. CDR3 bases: TGTGCCAGCAGCTTATTTCCCCGGGACAGGGCTAAAACGAGCTCCTACGAGCAGTACTTC.

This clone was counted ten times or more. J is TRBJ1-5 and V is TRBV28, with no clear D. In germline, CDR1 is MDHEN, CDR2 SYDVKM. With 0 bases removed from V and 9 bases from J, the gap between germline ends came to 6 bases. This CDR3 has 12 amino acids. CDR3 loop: CASSLWGGPQHF. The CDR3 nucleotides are TGTGCCAGCAGTTTATGGGGTGGGCCCCAGCATTTT.

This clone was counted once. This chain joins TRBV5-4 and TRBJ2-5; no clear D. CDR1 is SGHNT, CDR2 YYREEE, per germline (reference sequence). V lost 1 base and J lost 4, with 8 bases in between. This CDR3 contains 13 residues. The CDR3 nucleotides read TGTGCCAGCAGCTTGAAAGGGCGAGAGACCCAGTACTTC. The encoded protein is CASSLKGRETQYF.

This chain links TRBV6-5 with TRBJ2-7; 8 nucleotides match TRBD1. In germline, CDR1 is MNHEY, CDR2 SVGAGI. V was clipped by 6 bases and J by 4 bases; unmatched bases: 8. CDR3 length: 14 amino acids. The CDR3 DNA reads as TGTGCCAGCAGCCGGGACAGGAGCGGGTACGAGCAGTACTTC. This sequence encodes CASSRDRSGYEQYF.

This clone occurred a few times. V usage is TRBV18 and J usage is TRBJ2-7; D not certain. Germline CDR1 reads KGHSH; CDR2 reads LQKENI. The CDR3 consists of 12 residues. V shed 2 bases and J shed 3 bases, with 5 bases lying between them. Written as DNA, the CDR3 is TGTGCCAGCTCACCAGACGGCTACGAGCAGTACTTC. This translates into CASSPDGYEQYF.

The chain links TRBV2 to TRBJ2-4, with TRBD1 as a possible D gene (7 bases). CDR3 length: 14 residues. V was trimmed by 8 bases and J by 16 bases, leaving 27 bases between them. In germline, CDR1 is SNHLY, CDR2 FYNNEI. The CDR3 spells CASLRSGTAEEGYF. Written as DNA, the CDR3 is TGTGCCAGCTTAAGGTCCGGGACAGCAGAGGAGGGATACTTC.

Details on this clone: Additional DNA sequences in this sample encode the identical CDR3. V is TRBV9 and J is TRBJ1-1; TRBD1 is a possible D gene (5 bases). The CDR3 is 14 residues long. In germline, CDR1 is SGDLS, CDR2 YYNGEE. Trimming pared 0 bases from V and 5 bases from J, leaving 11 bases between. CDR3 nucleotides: TGTGCCAGCAGCGTAGTTGGGGGGAATACTGAAGCTTTCTTT. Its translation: CASSVVGGNTEAFF.

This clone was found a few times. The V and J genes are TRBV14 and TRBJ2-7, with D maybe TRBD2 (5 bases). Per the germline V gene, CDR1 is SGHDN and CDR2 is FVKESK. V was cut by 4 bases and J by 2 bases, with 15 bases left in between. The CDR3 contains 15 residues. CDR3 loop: CASSPVEGDTYEQYF. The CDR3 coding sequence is TGTGCCAGCAGCCCTGTTGAGGGAGATACCTACGAGCAGTACTTC.

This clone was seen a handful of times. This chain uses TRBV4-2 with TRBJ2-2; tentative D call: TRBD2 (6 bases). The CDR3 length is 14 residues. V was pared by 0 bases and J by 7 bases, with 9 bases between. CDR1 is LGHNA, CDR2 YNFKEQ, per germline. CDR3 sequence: CASSQEEGYGELFF. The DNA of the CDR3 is TGTGCCAGCAGCCAAGAGGAGGGGTACGGGGAGCTGTTTTTT.

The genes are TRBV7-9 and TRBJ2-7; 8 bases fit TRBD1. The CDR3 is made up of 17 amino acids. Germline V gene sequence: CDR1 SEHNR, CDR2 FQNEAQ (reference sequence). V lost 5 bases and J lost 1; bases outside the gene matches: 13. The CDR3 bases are TGTGCCAGCAGCAAACCCCCCCCGGGACAGGTATCCTACGAGCAGTACTTC. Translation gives CASSKPPPGQVSYEQYF.

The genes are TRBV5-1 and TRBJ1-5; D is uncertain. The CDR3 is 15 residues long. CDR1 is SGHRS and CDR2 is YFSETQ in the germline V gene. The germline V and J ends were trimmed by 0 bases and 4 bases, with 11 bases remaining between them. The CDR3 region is CASSLGGSANQPQHF. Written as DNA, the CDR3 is TGCGCCAGCAGCTTGGGGGGTTCCGCTAATCAGCCCCAGCATTTT.

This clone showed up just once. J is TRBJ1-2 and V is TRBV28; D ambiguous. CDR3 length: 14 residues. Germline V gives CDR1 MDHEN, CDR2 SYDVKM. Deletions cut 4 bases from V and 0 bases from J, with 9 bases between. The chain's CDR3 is CASSSTLTNYGYTF. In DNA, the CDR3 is TGTGCCAGCAGTTCAACACTGACTAACTATGGCTACACCTTC.

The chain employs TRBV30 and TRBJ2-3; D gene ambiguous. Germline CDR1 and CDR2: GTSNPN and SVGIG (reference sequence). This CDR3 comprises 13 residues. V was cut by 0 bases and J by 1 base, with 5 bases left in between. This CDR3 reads CAWSVEGTDTQYF. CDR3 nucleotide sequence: TGTGCCTGGAGTGTAGAGGGCACAGATACGCAGTATTTT.

The CDR3 DNA reads TGTGCCAGCAGCCCCTTCCGCGAAGGGAAAACCGGGGAGCTGTTTTTT. This gives the protein CASSPFREGKTGELFF. V usage is TRBV14 and J usage is TRBJ2-2; D is unclear. V was clipped by 4 bases and J by 5 bases, with 17 bases between them. This CDR3 has 16 residues. Germline assignment: CDR1 SGHDN and CDR2 FVKESK.

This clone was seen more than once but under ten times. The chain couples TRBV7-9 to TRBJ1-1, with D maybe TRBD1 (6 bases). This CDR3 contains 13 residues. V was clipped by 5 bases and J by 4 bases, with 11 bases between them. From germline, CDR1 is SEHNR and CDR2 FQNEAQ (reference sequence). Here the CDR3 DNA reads TGTGCCAGCAGCCTGGACAGCTTCACTGAAGCTTTCTTT. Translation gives CASSLDSFTEAFF.

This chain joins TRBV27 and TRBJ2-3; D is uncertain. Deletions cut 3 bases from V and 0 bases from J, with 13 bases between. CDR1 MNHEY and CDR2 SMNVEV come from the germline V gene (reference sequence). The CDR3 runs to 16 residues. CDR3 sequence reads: CASSLLAVVSTDTQYF. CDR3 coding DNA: TGTGCCAGCAGTTTGCTTGCGGTGGTTAGCACAGATACGCAGTATTTT.